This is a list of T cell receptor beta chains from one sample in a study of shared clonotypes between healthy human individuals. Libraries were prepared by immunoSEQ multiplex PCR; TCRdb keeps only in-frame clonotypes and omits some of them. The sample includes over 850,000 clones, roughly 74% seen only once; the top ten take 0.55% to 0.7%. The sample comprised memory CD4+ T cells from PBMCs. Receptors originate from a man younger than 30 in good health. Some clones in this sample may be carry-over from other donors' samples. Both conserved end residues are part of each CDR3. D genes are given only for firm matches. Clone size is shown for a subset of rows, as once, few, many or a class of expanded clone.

CDR3 protein: CASSQDWGLQGAVGEKLFF; V gene: TRBV4-2; D gene: TRBD1; J gene: TRBJ1-4; clone size: NA
CDR3 protein: CASSPDRGNQPQHF; V gene: TRBV4-2; D gene: TRBD1; J gene: TRBJ1-5; clone size: NA
CDR3 protein: CSVVYAAGYTF; V gene: TRBV29-1; D gene: NA; J gene: TRBJ1-2; clone size: NA
CDR3 protein: CASSPGTAGADTQYF; V gene: TRBV6-5; D gene: TRBD1; J gene: TRBJ2-3; clone size: NA
CDR3 protein: CASSPRYVRTGNEQFF; V gene: TRBV5-1; D gene: NA; J gene: TRBJ2-1; clone size: NA
CDR3 protein: CASSGQGVKTQYF; V gene: TRBV2; D gene: TRBD1; J gene: TRBJ2-5; clone size: NA
CDR3 protein: CASSLTGANTIYF; V gene: TRBV7-9; D gene: TRBD1; J gene: TRBJ1-3; clone size: NA
CDR3 protein: CSVLRSAALPETQYF; V gene: TRBV29-1; D gene: NA; J gene: TRBJ2-5; clone size: once
CDR3 protein: CASSSWTGGYEQFF; V gene: TRBV11-2; D gene: TRBD1; J gene: TRBJ2-1; clone size: NA
CDR3 protein: CASSAGPQGNTEAFF; V gene: TRBV9; D gene: NA; J gene: TRBJ1-1; clone size: NA
CDR3 protein: CAWSRVAGTYEQYF; V gene: TRBV30; D gene: TRBD2; J gene: TRBJ2-7; clone size: NA
CDR3 protein: CASSQPTSGSYEQYF; V gene: TRBV4-1; D gene: TRBD2; J gene: TRBJ2-7; clone size: NA
CDR3 protein: CAISDGGLSGELFF; V gene: TRBV10-3; D gene: NA; J gene: TRBJ2-2; clone size: NA
CDR3 protein: CASSSLTGANTEAFF; V gene: TRBV7-8; D gene: NA; J gene: TRBJ1-1; clone size: NA
CDR3 protein: CASSRAAGSTTHGYTF; V gene: TRBV6-6; D gene: NA; J gene: TRBJ1-2; clone size: many
CDR3 protein: CSVGIFSGETQYF; V gene: TRBV29-1; D gene: NA; J gene: TRBJ2-5; clone size: NA